This TCR beta chain was recorded in a study of Ad26.COV2.S vaccination and SARS-CoV-2 variants. Study at large: Donor was in the COV1001 Ad26.COV2.S trial arm. The study gave Ad26.COV2.S intramuscularly, once or twice 56 days apart. Study-level findings and limits: Vaccinees displayed broader spike-specific TCR repertoires than placebo recipients.

Assay: immunoSEQ multiplex PCR; the TCRdb copy retains only in-frame clones and omits some. The sample holds a few hundred thousand clones, approximately 90% seen once. The V and J ends lost 4 bases and 0 bases respectively, with 19 bases between them. The CDR3 length is 17 residues. Germline values: CDR1 LGHDT, CDR2 YNNKEL (reference sequence). Described treatment: roughly 20 received Ad26.COV2.S at low or high dose, single or two shots; 5 received placebo; per-sample allocation not given. The study sampled participants on day 63 after the first vaccine or placebo injection. Worth noting for this clone: Antigen: not known.

The specimen was peripheral blood, collected in a trial of Ad26.COV2.S vaccine versus placebo. This clonotype was obtained from a person aged 18 to 65 who received the Ad26.COV2.S COVID-19 vaccine or a placebo. The chain recombines TRBV3-1 (or the pseudogene TRBV3-2) with TRBJ2-7; a weak D match, TRBD2 (6 bases). CDR3: CASSRTSGTGSSYEQYF. For the CDR3, the DNA is TGTGCCAGCAGCCGAACATCAGGGACTGGGAGCTCCTACGAGCAGTACTTC.